This passage covers 31 T cell receptor beta chains from one sample sequenced in a study of blood T cells in healthy people across ages. The second PCR ran about 6 to 12 cycles with a sample-barcoded 5' primer and J-beta primers. TCRdb re-called the 5' RACE reads through MiXCR, storing one row per CDR3 protein. Of some 1.4 million distinct CDR3 sequences listed, 42% were seen once; the top ten hold 7.9%. The sample was blood. The receptors originated from a woman aged 18-30 years in good health.

CDR3 bases: TGCGCCAGCACCTCGGGACTAGGCAGGACAGATACGCAGTATTTT. It codes for CASTSGLGRTDTQYF. The V and J genes are TRBV5-1 and TRBJ2-3, with 8 bases matching TRBD2. Trimming removed 6 bases from V and 3 bases from J; junction bases left unmatched: 9. Germline CDR1 and CDR2: SGHRS and YFSETQ. The CDR3 spans 15 residues.

The rearrangement uses TRBV7-8 and TRBJ2-3; D might be TRBD1 (6 bases). In germline, CDR1 is SGHVS, CDR2 FQNEAQ. V dropped 5 bases and J dropped 0 bases, with 15 bases sitting between them. The CDR3 totals 16 residues. The CDR3 loop reads CASSPISRGSTDTQYF. The CDR3, as DNA: TGTGCCAGCAGCCCTATTAGCAGGGGTAGCACAGATACGCAGTATTTT.

This clonotype appeared a few times. V is TRBV10-3 and J is TRBJ2-3; perhaps D is TRBD1 or TRBD2 (6 bases each). Germline V gives CDR1 ENHRY, CDR2 SYGVKD. The ends were cut back, 10 bases at V and 0 bases at J, with 17 bases in the middle. The CDR3 loop spans 15 amino acids. CDR3 sequence reads: CASAEGDFSTDTQYF. In DNA form, the CDR3 reads TGTGCCAGCGCGGAGGGGGACTTTAGCACAGATACGCAGTATTTT.

Turning to this clonotype: Sequence at one end of the junction differs from germline and may be a read error. This chain links TRBV6-5 with TRBJ2-5; 13 bases are a match to TRBD2. This CDR3 has 16 residues. CDR1 is MNHEY and CDR2 is SVGAGI in the germline V gene. Here the CDR3 DNA reads TGTGCCAGCAGTTACCTGAGACTAGCGGGGGGAGAGTCCCAGTACTTC. It codes for CASSYLRLAGGESQYF.

This clonotype appeared a few times. This sequence joins TRBV20-1 and TRBJ1-2, with D tentatively TRBD1 (5 bases). The CDR3 contains 12 residues. Germline CDR1 DFQATT, CDR2 SNEGSKA (reference sequence). With 1 base removed from V and 3 bases from J, the gap between germline ends came to 6 bases. CDR3 nucleotides: TGCAGTGCTAGAGGACAGTACTATGGCTACACCTTC. This encodes CSARGQYYGYTF.

This chain uses TRBV20-1 with TRBJ2-1, with D possibly being TRBD2 (5 bases). Trimming pared 5 bases from V and 7 bases from J, leaving 18 bases between. The CDR3 loop spans 14 amino acids. CDR1 and CDR2 from the germline V gene are DFQATT and SNEGSKA (reference sequence). The CDR3 here is CSAGGVILENEQFF. CDR3 nucleotides: TGCAGTGCTGGAGGCGTTATCCTTGAAAATGAGCAGTTCTTC.

This sequence joins TRBV12-3 or TRBV12-4 and TRBJ2-1; TRBD2 aligns across 9 bases. The CDR3 is made up of 14 amino acids. V trimming: 7 bases; J trimming: 5 bases; junction bases outside the gene matches: 6. The CDR3 DNA sequence: TGTGCCAGCACACGACTAGCGGAAGACAATGAGCAGTTCTTC. It codes for CASTRLAEDNEQFF.

This chain connects TRBV2 to TRBJ1-2; a possible D gene is TRBD1 (5 bases). Germline V gene lookup returns CDR1 SNHLY and CDR2 FYNNEI. Trimming took 3 bases from V and 6 from J, leaving 14 bases between them. The CDR3 length is 14 residues. In DNA, the CDR3 is TGTGCCAGCAGTGATGGGGGTCCGGTTGATGGCTACACCTTC. This sequence encodes CASSDGGPVDGYTF. Drawing the rest from reference TRBV2 and TRBJ1-2, the complete variable domain is EPEVTQTPSHQVTQMGQEVILRCVPISNHLYFYWYRQILGQKVEFLVSFYNNEISEKSEIFDDQFSVERPDGSNFTLKIRSTKLEDSAMYFCASSDGGPVDGYTFGSGTRLTVV.

This clonotype came up a few times. J is TRBJ2-7 and V is TRBV5-1; 10 bases match TRBD2. After removal of 7 bases from V and 0 bases from J, the junction contained 7 bases not matched to a gene. The CDR3 consists of 15 residues. Germline V gene data show CDR1 as SGHRS and CDR2 as YFSETQ. CDR3 sequence (DNA): TGCGCCAGCTTCGGACTAGCGGATGACTCCTACGAGCAGTACTTC. This translates into CASFGLADDSYEQYF.

The sample holds a few counts of this clonotype. The genes are TRBV29-1 and TRBJ2-3; the D is unclear. CDR1 SQVTM and CDR2 ANQGSEA come from the germline V gene. V was clipped by 4 bases and J by 6 bases, with 8 bases between them. The CDR3 has 11 residues. The CDR3 loop reads CSVVSRDTQYF. The CDR3 DNA follows: TGCAGCGTTGTGTCTCGTGATACGCAGTATTTT.

The chain employs TRBV5-1 and TRBJ2-7, with a weak D call TRBD2 (6 bases). Per germline, CDR1 SGHRS and CDR2 YFSETQ. Trimming took off 2 bases at V and 0 bases at J, with 12 bases between the two ends. The CDR3 extends over 15 amino acids. The CDR3 region has the DNA TGCGCCAGCAGCTTCCAGGGACTTAGCTCCTACGAGCAGTACTTC. It encodes CASSFQGLSSYEQYF.

The chain carries TRBV4-1 and TRBJ1-6; D is unclear. Trimming cost V 0 bases and J 0 bases, with 9 bases left between them. The germline V gene encodes CDR1 MGHRA and CDR2 YSYEKL. This CDR3 comprises 17 residues. CDR3 sequence reads: CASSQEGRSSYNSPLHF. The CDR3 DNA is TGCGCCAGCAGCCAAGAGGGCAGGAGCTCCTATAATTCACCCCTCCACTTT.

This rearrangement joins TRBV3-1 to TRBJ2-3; the D call may be TRBD1 or TRBD2 (5 bases each). This CDR3 contains 14 residues. Germline assignment: CDR1 LGHDT and CDR2 YNNKEL (reference sequence). Trimming cost V 1 base and J 6 bases, with 11 bases left between them. DNA of the CDR3: TGTGCCAGCAGCCAAGGGATCGGGGCCGATACGCAGTATTTT. It is translated as CASSQGIGADTQYF.

V and J are TRBV20-1 and TRBJ2-3, with D perhaps matching TRBD1 or TRBD2 (5 bases each). V was shortened by 8 bases and J by 0 bases, with 12 bases between the two germline ends. From germline, CDR1 is DFQATT and CDR2 SNEGSKA (reference sequence). The CDR3 is made up of 13 amino acids. The CDR3: CSYRGESTDTQYF. The CDR3 DNA reads as TGCAGTTACCGAGGGGAGAGCACAGATACGCAGTATTTT.

This chain connects TRBV27 to TRBJ1-1; unclear D gene. Per the germline V gene, CDR1 is MNHEY and CDR2 is SMNVEV (reference sequence). This CDR3 has 14 residues. Trimming removed 6 bases from V and 2 bases from J, with 13 bases in between. DNA for the CDR3: TGTGCCAGCAGGTTAGGTCCACTCAACACTGAAGCTTTCTTT. It yields the protein CASRLGPLNTEAFF.

A few counts support this clonotype. The CDR3 loop reads CASSLLGREGPLTDTQYF. Here the CDR3 DNA reads TGTGCCAGCAGTTTATTAGGCCGGGAGGGACCTCTCACAGATACGCAGTATTTT. The chain carries TRBV27 and TRBJ2-3; 8 bases match TRBD2. The germline CDR1 and CDR2 sequences are MNHEY and SMNVEV (reference sequence). The CDR3 length is 18 residues. V lost 1 base to trimming and J lost 2 bases; unmatched junction nucleotides: 11.

The chain joins TRBV29-1 to TRBJ1-3; the D is unclear. The germline V gene encodes CDR1 SQVTM and CDR2 ANQGSEA. The V gene lost 4 bases and the J gene lost 6 bases, with 13 bases spanning the gap. The CDR3 extends over 13 amino acids. CDR3 sequence (DNA): TGCAGCGTTGGGGCGGGAGGCGAAAACACCATATATTTT. It specifies CSVGAGGENTIYF.

The CDR3 region is CASSSRSGGGTDTQYF. The CDR3 coding sequence is TGTGCCAGCAGCTCTCGAAGCGGGGGGGGCACAGATACGCAGTATTTT. This chain joins TRBV7-3 and TRBJ2-3, with 10 bases aligning to TRBD2. V lost 4 bases and J lost 1; bases outside the gene matches: 5. This CDR3 has 16 residues. Germline V CDR1 and CDR2: SGHTA, FQGTGA.

This chain uses TRBV6-6 with TRBJ2-4; weak D call: TRBD2 (5 bases). The J call is doubtful: the DNA matches TRBJ2-7 better. CDR3 length: 14 residues. In germline, CDR1 is MNHNY, CDR2 SVGAGI (reference sequence). This CDR3 reads CASTLSGGTYEQYF. The CDR3 bases are TGTGCCAGCACCCTAAGCGGCGGAACCTACGAGCAGTACTTC.

This CDR3 reads CATRTESNTEAFF. The CDR3 region has the DNA TGTGCGACCCGGACAGAGTCTAACACTGAAGCTTTCTTT. This rearrangement joins TRBV10-3 to TRBJ1-1, with D perhaps TRBD1 (6 bases). CDR1 ENHRY and CDR2 SYGVKD come from the germline V gene. The CDR3 runs 13 residues.

This clonotype was counted only a few times. Germline is not matched at one junction end, which may reflect a read error. V and J are TRBV7-2 and TRBJ2-7; D may be TRBD2 (5 bases). Germline CDR1 SGHTA, CDR2 FQGNSA. The CDR3 totals 12 residues. The CDR3 sequence is CASRLEGGEQYF. The CDR3 nucleotides read TGTGCCAGCAGATTAGAGGGTGGCGAGCAGTACTTC.

This clonotype was seen only a few times. The chain recombines TRBV15 with TRBJ2-1, with 12 bases lining up with TRBD2. Germline assignment: CDR1 LNHNV and CDR2 YYDKDF (reference sequence). The CDR3 contains 18 residues. V dropped 0 bases and J dropped 0; count of bases not matched to a gene: 3. CDR3 bases: TGTGCCACCAGCAGAGATCAGACTAGCGGGAGCTCCTACAATGAGCAGTTCTTC. Its protein is CATSRDQTSGSSYNEQFF.

The chain carries TRBV29-1 and TRBJ1-2, with D possibly matching TRBD1 (6 bases). The V gene lost 7 bases and the J gene lost 8 bases, with 17 bases spanning the gap. Germline V CDR1 and CDR2: SQVTM, ANQGSEA. The CDR3 loop spans 12 amino acids. The CDR3 coding sequence is TGCAGCGGCCGACAGGACTATGAAGGCTACACCTTC. Translation: CSGRQDYEGYTF.

This clonotype has a handful of counts. In nucleotides, the CDR3 is TGTGCCAGCGCTAGGGGGGGGAGCACAGATACGCAGTATTTT. Translation: CASARGGSTDTQYF. The J gene is TRBJ2-3, the V gene TRBV6-6; tentative D call: TRBD2 (7 bases). The germline gives CDR1 MNHNY, CDR2 SVGAGI (reference sequence). Trimming stripped 8 bases from V and 0 bases from J, with 12 bases between. The CDR3 extends over 14 amino acids.

The V and J genes are TRBV19 and TRBJ1-1, with a weak D call TRBD1 (5 bases). V was shortened by 1 base and J by 0 bases, with 18 bases between the two germline ends. This CDR3 has 18 residues. Germline V lookup: CDR1 LNHDA, CDR2 SQIVND (reference sequence). The CDR3 protein is CASSIGVSRGDMNTEAFF. The DNA for the CDR3 is TGTGCCAGTAGTATAGGTGTCAGTCGAGGGGATATGAACACTGAAGCTTTCTTT. Filled out from reference TRBV19 and TRBJ1-1, the complete variable domain reads DGGITQSPKYLFRKEGQNVTLSCEQNLNHDAMYWYRQDPGQGLRLIYYSQIVNDFQKGDIAEGYSVSREKKESFPLTVTSAQKNPTAFYLCASSIGVSRGDMNTEAFFGQGTRLTVV.

The chain combines TRBV28 with TRBJ1-6; the D gene is possibly TRBD1 (5 bases). The CDR3 is 19 residues long. Germline values: CDR1 MDHEN, CDR2 SYDVKM. The V end was cut by 5 bases, the J end by 0 bases, with 20 bases between. The CDR3 DNA follows: TGTGCCAGCAGTCCCACGGGACTACTCTTGAGCTCCTATAATTCACCCCTCCACTTT. Protein sequence: CASSPTGLLLSSYNSPLHF.

The chain is built from TRBV28 and TRBJ2-5; the D gene is possibly TRBD2 (6 bases). This CDR3 region has 12 residues. The germline CDR1 and CDR2 sequences are MDHEN and SYDVKM. V was trimmed by 6 bases and J by 12 bases, leaving 17 bases between them. CDR3 sequence (DNA): TGTGCCAGCAGCCCAATCGGGACTCCTAAGTACTTC. As protein: CASSPIGTPKYF.

Comment on this clonotype: Being one base from a much bigger clone, this may be a read error. V and J are TRBV12-3 or TRBV12-4 and TRBJ1-2; a possible D gene is TRBD1 (5 bases). This CDR3 has 14 residues. Trimming pared 5 bases from V and 7 bases from J, leaving 17 bases between. CDR3 in DNA: TGTGCCAGCAGTCCCCCCCCAGGGTTATGTGGCTACACCTTC. Translated: CASSPPPGLCGYTF.

To note about this clonotype: This may come from a read error, since a much larger clone is one base off. J is TRBJ2-1 and V is TRBV10-3; D might be TRBD1 or TRBD2, each matching 5 bases. Per the germline V gene, CDR1 is ENHRY and CDR2 is SYGVKD. Trimming removed 4 bases at V and 10 bases at J, with 14 bases between. The CDR3 is made up of 13 amino acids. In DNA form, the CDR3 reads TGTGCCATCAGTGGGCAGGGAGTCTACGAGCAGTTCTTC. Translated, it gives CAISGQGVYEQFF.

This clonotype was seen more than once but under ten times. This rearrangement joins TRBV10-2 to TRBJ2-2; D ambiguous. From germline, CDR1 is WSHSY and CDR2 SAAADI. CDR3 length equals 12 residues. V lost 1 base, J lost 6 bases, and 3 bases lay in between. The CDR3, as DNA: TGCGCCAGCAGTGAGTTTTCCGGGGAGCTGTTTTTT. Its protein is CASSEFSGELFF.

The chain uses TRBV24-1 and TRBJ2-7; 9 bases align to TRBD1. With V trimmed by 4 bases and J by 2 bases, 2 bases remained unmatched. In germline, CDR1 is KGHDR, CDR2 SFDVKD. The CDR3 has 14 amino acids. Here the CDR3 reads CATSERDRAYEQYF. The CDR3, as DNA: TGTGCCACCAGTGAGCGGGACAGGGCCTACGAGCAGTACTTC.